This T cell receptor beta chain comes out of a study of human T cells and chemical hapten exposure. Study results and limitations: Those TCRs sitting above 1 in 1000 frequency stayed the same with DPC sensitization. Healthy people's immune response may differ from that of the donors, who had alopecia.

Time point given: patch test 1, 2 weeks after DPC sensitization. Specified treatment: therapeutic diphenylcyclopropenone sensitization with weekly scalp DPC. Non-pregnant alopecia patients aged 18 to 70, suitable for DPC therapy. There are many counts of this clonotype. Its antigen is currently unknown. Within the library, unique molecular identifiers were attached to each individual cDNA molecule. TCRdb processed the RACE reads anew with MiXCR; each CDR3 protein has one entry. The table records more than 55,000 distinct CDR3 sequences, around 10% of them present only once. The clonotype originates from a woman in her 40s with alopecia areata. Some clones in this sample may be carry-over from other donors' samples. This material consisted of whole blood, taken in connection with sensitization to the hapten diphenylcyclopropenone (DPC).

The CDR3 is CSARVGQGESQPQHF. CDR3 DNA: TGCAGTGCTAGAGTGGGCCAGGGGGAATCTCAGCCCCAGCATTTT. This chain connects TRBV20-1 to TRBJ1-5; 7 positions match TRBD1. The CDR3 is made up of 15 amino acids. Trimming removed 1 base from V and 6 bases from J; junction bases left unmatched: 9. Germline-derived CDR1 and CDR2 are DFQATT and SNEGSKA (reference sequence).